Each of the 27 T cell receptor beta chains below was sequenced from the same sample in a study of cytomegalovirus exposure and HLA in healthy donors. PCR amplification relied on 60 Vbeta primers (plus 13 Jbeta primers). Sequencing was performed with immunoSEQ multiplex PCR; in TCRdb, only in-frame clones are kept and a portion is missing. Altogether some 120,000 clones are present, around 82% being singletons, with the ten largest covering 0.95% to 1.5%. Input material: PBMCs. The receptor set was obtained from a man aged 50 or older in good health and CMV-seronegative.

The chain joins TRBV6-5 to TRBJ2-3, with D perhaps being TRBD1 or TRBD2 (6 bases each). The CDR3 extends over 14 amino acids. Germline V CDR1 and CDR2: MNHEY, SVGAGI. The V end lost 6 bases, the J end lost 0 bases, and 10 bases lay between the germline ends. CDR3 in amino acids: CASSYGGSTDTQYF. The CDR3 DNA follows: TGTGCCAGCAGCTACGGGGGCAGCACAGATACGCAGTATTTT.

The chain couples TRBV28 to TRBJ2-7, with a possible D match to TRBD2 (6 bases). This CDR3 region has 13 residues. V lost 6 bases to trimming and J lost 3 bases, with 12 bases between them. Germline CDR1 reads MDHEN; CDR2 reads SYDVKM. The CDR3 protein is CASRGDLNYEQYF. CDR3 DNA: TGTGCCAGCAGGGGGGACTTGAACTACGAGCAGTACTTC.

The V and J genes are TRBV13 and TRBJ2-7, with 9 bases fitting TRBD1. Germline CDR1 is PRHDT and CDR2 is FYEKMQ (reference sequence). There are 15 residues in the CDR3. J gave up 2 bases and V 3 bases, and 5 bases lay outside the gene matches. CDR3 loop: CASSFGTGRAYEQYF. For the CDR3, the DNA is TGTGCCAGCAGCTTCGGGACAGGGCGGGCCTACGAGCAGTACTTC.

This clone was observed once. In nucleotides, the CDR3 is TGTGCCATCACAGGGGACAGCAATGAGCAGTTCTTC. Encoded protein: CAITGDSNEQFF. The rearrangement links TRBV10-3 to TRBJ2-1; the match to TRBD1 covers 7 bases. Germline lookup yields CDR1 ENHRY and CDR2 SYGVKD. This CDR3 comprises 12 residues. V gave up 7 bases and J gave up 6 bases; unmatched junction bases: 3.

This clone was counted between two and nine times. CDR3 sequence reads: CASSYSLQVAQGAFF. The DNA for the CDR3 is TGTGCCAGCAGTTACTCTCTTCAGGTGGCCCAGGGAGCTTTCTTT. The V gene is TRBV6-5, the J gene TRBJ1-1; D is possibly TRBD1 (5 bases). Germline V lookup: CDR1 MNHEY, CDR2 SVGAGI. This CDR3 is 15 amino acids long. The V and J ends lost 0 bases and 10 bases respectively, with 18 bases between them.

The V and J genes are TRBV6-6 and TRBJ1-2; the D gene is possibly TRBD1 (5 bases). The CDR3 totals 13 residues. The V gene's germline CDR1 is MNHNY and CDR2 SVGAGI (reference sequence). Trimming pared 6 bases from V and 2 bases from J, leaving 10 bases between. CDR3 coding DNA: TGTGCCAGCAGGACAGAAACAAACTATGGCTACACCTTC. It translates to CASRTETNYGYTF.

This clone was seen a handful of times. The chain employs TRBV6-5 and TRBJ2-1, with no clear D. The CDR3 runs to 13 residues. The germline V and J ends were trimmed by 8 bases and 0 bases, with 8 bases remaining between them. Germline V lookup: CDR1 MNHEY, CDR2 SVGAGI. The CDR3 nucleotides read TGTGCCAGCTGGGCAGTCTCCTACAATGAGCAGTTCTTC. Residues: CASWAVSYNEQFF.

The chain uses TRBV5-1 and TRBJ1-2; D is possibly TRBD1 (6 bases). Germline loops: CDR1 SGHRS, CDR2 YFSETQ. CDR3 size: 16 residues. V lost 4 bases and J 1 base, leaving 17 bases between the germline ends. The CDR3: CASSPSGTNLNYGYTF. CDR3 nucleotide sequence: TGCGCCAGCAGCCCGAGTGGGACAAATCTTAACTATGGCTACACCTTC.

The chain carries TRBV6-1 and TRBJ2-5; TRBD1 matches 9 bases. CDR3 size: 14 residues. In germline, CDR1 is MNHNS, CDR2 SASEGT. J was trimmed by 5 bases and V by 5 bases; bases with no gene match: 6. The CDR3 reads CASSWDRERETQYF. The DNA for the CDR3 is TGTGCCAGCAGTTGGGACAGGGAGCGGGAGACCCAGTACTTC.

This sequence joins TRBV7-2 and TRBJ2-7, with D tentatively TRBD2 (5 bases). The length of the CDR3 is 15 residues. CDR1 and CDR2 (germline): SGHTA, FQGNSA. V shed 2 bases and J shed 6 bases, with 17 bases lying between them. CDR3 protein: CASSLLGIGSSEQYF. The CDR3 DNA reads as TGTGCCAGCAGCTTACTCGGGATCGGGTCCAGCGAGCAGTACTTC.

The chain is built from TRBV19 and TRBJ1-4; D gene ambiguous. Germline CDR1 reads LNHDA; CDR2 reads SQIVND (reference sequence). Deletions cut 5 bases from V and 0 bases from J, with 13 bases between. This CDR3 contains 16 residues. In DNA, the CDR3 is TGTGCCAGTAGTCCCGCACGGGAAGCAACTAATGAAAAACTGTTTTTT. This translates into CASSPAREATNEKLFF.

This chain connects TRBV9 to TRBJ1-3; no reliable D call. CDR1 SGDLS and CDR2 YYNGEE come from the germline V gene. The CDR3 spans 16 residues. Trimming shortened V by 0 bases and J by 1 base, and 11 bases separated the two germline ends. The CDR3 nucleotides are TGTGCCAGCAGCGTAGGTCGACCGGGGTCTGGAAACACCATATATTTT. This encodes CASSVGRPGSGNTIYF.

Details on this clone: Additional DNA sequences in this sample encode the identical CDR3. The CDR3 sequence is CSVLKLGDTQYF. CDR3 DNA sequence: TGCAGCGTGCTCAAGCTAGGTGATACGCAGTATTTT. This rearrangement joins TRBV29-1 to TRBJ2-3, with D unclear. Germline values: CDR1 SQVTM, CDR2 ANQGSEA. This CDR3 has 12 amino acids. Trimming took off 6 bases at V and 6 bases at J, with 13 bases between the two ends.

This rearrangement joins TRBV4-1 to TRBJ1-5; a weak D match, TRBD1 (6 bases). Trimming pared 6 bases from V and 0 bases from J, leaving 12 bases between. Germline CDR1 MGHRA, CDR2 YSYEKL. CDR3 length equals 15 residues. CDR3 coding DNA: TGCGCCAGCAGGTCATACAGGGATAGCAATCAGCCCCAGCATTTT. Its translation is CASRSYRDSNQPQHF.

The rearrangement links TRBV14 to TRBJ2-1; TRBD2 aligns across 9 bases. Germline CDR1 and CDR2: SGHDN and FVKESK. The V segment lost 1 base and the J segment 6 bases; nucleotides outside the gene matches: 10. The CDR3 consists of 17 residues. For the CDR3, the DNA is TGTGCCAGCAGCCAAGTAGTGGGACTAGCCACCCGCAATGAGCAGTTCTTC. It specifies CASSQVVGLATRNEQFF. Full variable domain (outside the CDR3, taken from reference TRBV14 and TRBJ2-1): EAGVTQFPSHSVIEKGQTVTLRCDPISGHDNLYWYRRVMGKEIKFLLHFVKESKQDESGMPNNRFLAERTGGTYSTLKVQPAELEDSGVYFCASSQVVGLATRNEQFFGPGTRLTVL.

The V call is TRBV25-1, the J call TRBJ2-2; TRBD1 matches 7 bases. Germline lookup yields CDR1 MGHDK and CDR2 SYGVNS. This CDR3 comprises 17 residues. V dropped 4 bases and J dropped 2; count of bases not matched to a gene: 10. The CDR3 nucleotides are TGTGCCAGCAGTGCCCATTCGGGACAGAAAAACACCGGGGAGCTGTTTTTT. It yields the protein CASSAHSGQKNTGELFF.

This clone was seen once. V gene TRBV28 combines with J gene TRBJ2-2; 12 bases match TRBD1. J lost 3 bases, V lost 7 bases, and 15 bases had no gene match. The germline CDR1 and CDR2 sequences are MDHEN and SYDVKM. This CDR3 has 19 amino acids. The CDR3 bases are TGTGCCAGCACCCCGGGACAGGGGGCGAGTATTGGATACACCGGGGAGCTGTTTTTT. Translating gives CASTPGQGASIGYTGELFF.

This chain connects TRBV29-1 to TRBJ2-5, with 9 bases lining up with TRBD1. With 7 bases clipped from V and 9 bases from J, the junction kept 9 bases outside the gene matches. Germline lookup yields CDR1 SQVTM and CDR2 ANQGSEA. The CDR3 consists of 12 residues. Here the CDR3 reads CSATGQGNPQYF. CDR3 nucleotides: TGCAGCGCCACGGGACAGGGAAACCCCCAGTACTTC.

This clone was detected only a few times. The chain recombines TRBV29-1 with TRBJ2-7, with 7 bases matching TRBD1. The CDR3 is made up of 14 amino acids. V lost 7 bases and J lost 0; bases outside the gene matches: 9. CDR1 is SQVTM and CDR2 is ANQGSEA in the germline V gene. The CDR3 coding sequence is TGCAGCGCCTCATCTGGGACAGTCTCCTACGAGCAGTACTTC. Protein product: CSASSGTVSYEQYF.

This clone turned up a few times. The V gene is TRBV6-6, the J gene TRBJ1-5; perhaps TRBD1 as D (5 bases). Trimming stripped 10 bases from V and 0 bases from J, with 10 bases between. CDR3 length: 13 residues. The germline CDR1 and CDR2 sequences are MNHNY and SVGAGI (reference sequence). CDR3 DNA sequence: TGTGCCACTGCTCAGGGTAGCAATCAGCCCCAGCATTTT. Protein sequence: CATAQGSNQPQHF.

This clone was observed a few times. The chain recombines TRBV5-1 with TRBJ1-1, with D unresolved. CDR3 length: 13 amino acids. V was cut by 5 bases and J by 2 bases, with 10 bases left in between. CDR1 is SGHRS, CDR2 YFSETQ, per germline. The CDR3 here is CASRGGGNTEAFF. CDR3 nucleotide sequence: TGCGCCAGCAGAGGCGGAGGAAACACTGAAGCTTTCTTT.

The chain couples TRBV29-1 to TRBJ2-5; TRBD1 might be the D (5 bases). Trimming shortened V by 6 bases and J by 2 bases, and 7 bases separated the two germline ends. The CDR3 totals 11 residues. Germline lookup yields CDR1 SQVTM and CDR2 ANQGSEA. The CDR3 DNA reads TGCAGCGTAGACAGACAAGAGACCCAGTACTTC. Amino acid sequence: CSVDRQETQYF.

V is TRBV28 and J is TRBJ1-5, with a possible D match to TRBD1 (6 bases). Trimming removed 3 bases from V and 1 base from J, with 19 bases in between. The CDR3 length is 18 residues. Germline V gives CDR1 MDHEN, CDR2 SYDVKM. The CDR3 region has the DNA TGTGCCAGCAGTTTGCTCCCACACAGGGTACTGAGCAATCAGCCCCAGCATTTT. Residues: CASSLLPHRVLSNQPQHF.

V is TRBV28 and J is TRBJ2-1, with TRBD2 matching over 9 bases. The CDR3 consists of 15 residues. After removal of 5 bases from V and 5 bases from J, the junction contained 7 bases not matched to a gene. The germline gives CDR1 MDHEN, CDR2 SYDVKM. The CDR3 reads CASSSWASGNNEQFF. The DNA of the CDR3 is TGTGCCAGCAGTAGCTGGGCTAGCGGGAACAATGAGCAGTTCTTC.

The chain is built from TRBV5-1 and TRBJ2-1; TRBD2 agrees at 14 bases. The trim removed 4 bases at V and 8 bases at J, leaving 5 bases unmatched. The germline CDR1 and CDR2 sequences are SGHRS and YFSETQ. The CDR3 contains 15 residues. The CDR3 sequence: CASSRLAGGLDEQFF. The CDR3 bases are TGCGCCAGCAGCCGACTAGCGGGAGGGCTCGATGAGCAGTTCTTC.

This chain uses TRBV6-1 with TRBJ1-5, with 7 bases identical to TRBD1. CDR1 is MNHNS and CDR2 is SASEGT in the germline V gene. The trim removed 6 bases at V and 6 bases at J, leaving 8 bases unmatched. The CDR3 loop spans 14 amino acids. CDR3 coding DNA: TGTGCCAGCAGCTTCGGACAGGCGAGTCAGCCCCAGCATTTT. As protein: CASSFGQASQPQHF.

This CDR3 is CASRFDRSSTDTQYF. In DNA, the CDR3 is TGTGCCAGCAGATTCGACAGATCTAGCACAGATACGCAGTATTTT. The V call is TRBV28, the J call TRBJ2-3; weak D call: TRBD1 (5 bases). CDR1 is MDHEN and CDR2 is SYDVKM in the germline V gene. The CDR3 extends over 15 amino acids. V dropped 6 bases and J dropped 0 bases, with 13 bases sitting between them.